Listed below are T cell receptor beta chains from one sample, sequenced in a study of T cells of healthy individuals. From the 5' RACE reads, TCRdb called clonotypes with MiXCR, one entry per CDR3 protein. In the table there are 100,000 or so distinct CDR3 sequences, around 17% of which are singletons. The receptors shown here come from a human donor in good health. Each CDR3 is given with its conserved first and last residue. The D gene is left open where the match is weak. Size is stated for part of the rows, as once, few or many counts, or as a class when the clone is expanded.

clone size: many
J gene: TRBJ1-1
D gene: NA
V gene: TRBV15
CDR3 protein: CATSRDRRAGEAFF
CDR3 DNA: TGTGCCACCAGCAGAGATCGAAGGGCCGGTGAAGCTTTCTTT

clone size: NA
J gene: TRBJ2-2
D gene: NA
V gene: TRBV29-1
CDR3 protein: CSVGRGITGELFF
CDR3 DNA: TGCAGCGTGGGCCGGGGAATCACCGGGGAGCTGTTTTTT

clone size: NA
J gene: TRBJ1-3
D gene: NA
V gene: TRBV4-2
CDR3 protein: CASSQELPWEFGTGNTIYF
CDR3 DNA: TGTGCCAGCAGCCAAGAGCTGCCTTGGGAGTTCGGGACTGGAAACACCATATATTTT

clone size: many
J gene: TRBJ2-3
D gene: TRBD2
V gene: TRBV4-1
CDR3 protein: CASSQELADDTDTQYF
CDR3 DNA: TGCGCCAGCAGCCAAGAACTAGCGGACGACACAGATACGCAGTATTTT

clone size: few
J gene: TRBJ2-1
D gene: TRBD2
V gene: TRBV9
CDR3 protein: CASSAGLGNEQFF
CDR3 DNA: TGTGCCAGCAGCGCGGGACTAGGCAATGAGCAGTTCTTC

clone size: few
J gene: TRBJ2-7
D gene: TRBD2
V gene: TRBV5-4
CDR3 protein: CASSLGGSGIHEQYF
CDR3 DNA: TGTGCCAGCAGCCTGGGAGGTAGCGGGATCCACGAGCAGTACTTC

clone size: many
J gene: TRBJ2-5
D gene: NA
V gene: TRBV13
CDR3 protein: CASSLRGQETQYF
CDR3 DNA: TGTGCCAGCAGCCTGCGGGGACAAGAGACCCAGTACTTC

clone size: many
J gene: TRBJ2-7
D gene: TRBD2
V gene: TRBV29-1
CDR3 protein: CSAVGTSGAYEQYF
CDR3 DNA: TGCAGCGCCGTGGGGACTAGCGGAGCCTACGAGCAGTACTTC

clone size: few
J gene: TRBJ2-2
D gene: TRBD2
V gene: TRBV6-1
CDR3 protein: CASSESGLETGELFF
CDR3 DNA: TGTGCCAGCAGTGAATCGGGACTAGAAACCGGGGAGCTGTTTTTT

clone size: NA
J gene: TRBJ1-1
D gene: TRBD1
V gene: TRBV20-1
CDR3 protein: CSARGQTGGHTEAFF
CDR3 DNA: TGCAGTGCTAGAGGGCAGACAGGGGGCCACACTGAAGCTTTCTTT

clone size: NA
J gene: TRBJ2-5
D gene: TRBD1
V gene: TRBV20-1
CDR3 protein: CSAKGQNQETQYF
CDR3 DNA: TGCAGTGCAAAGGGACAGAACCAAGAGACCCAGTACTTC

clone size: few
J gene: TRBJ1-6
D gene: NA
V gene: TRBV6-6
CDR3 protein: CASSYRGWDSPLHF
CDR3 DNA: TGTGCCAGCAGTTATCGGGGCTGGGATTCACCCCTCCACTTT

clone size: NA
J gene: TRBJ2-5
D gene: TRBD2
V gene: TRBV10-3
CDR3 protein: CAIGRGLAGKFETQYF
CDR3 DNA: TGTGCCATCGGGAGGGGACTAGCGGGAAAGTTTGAGACCCAGTACTTC

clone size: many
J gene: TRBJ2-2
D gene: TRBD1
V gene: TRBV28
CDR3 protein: CASSSHNRGRWELFF
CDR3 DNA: TGTGCCAGCAGTTCCCACAACAGGGGGCGGTGGGAGCTGTTTTTT

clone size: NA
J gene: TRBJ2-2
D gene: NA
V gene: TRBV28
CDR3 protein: CASSLPGSGELFF
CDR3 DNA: TGTGCCAGCAGTTTACCTGGGTCAGGGGAGCTGTTTTTT

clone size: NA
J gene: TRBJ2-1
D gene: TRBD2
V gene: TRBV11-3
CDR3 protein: CASSPRTSGGAFYEQFF
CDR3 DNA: TGTGCCAGCAGCCCCCGGACTAGCGGGGGGGCGTTTTATGAGCAGTTCTTC

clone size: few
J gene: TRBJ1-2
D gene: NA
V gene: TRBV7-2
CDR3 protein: CASSLLGVDSSYGYTF
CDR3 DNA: TGTGCCAGCAGCCTACTAGGTGTCGACAGTAGCTATGGCTACACCTTC

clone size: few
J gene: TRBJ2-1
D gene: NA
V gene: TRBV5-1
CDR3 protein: CASSLAERDNEQFF
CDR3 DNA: TGCGCCAGCAGCTTGGCCGAAAGGGATAATGAGCAGTTCTTC

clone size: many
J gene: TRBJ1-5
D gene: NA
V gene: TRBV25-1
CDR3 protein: CASSETGYNQPQHF
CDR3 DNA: TGTGCCAGCAGTGAGACGGGCTACAATCAGCCCCAGCATTTT

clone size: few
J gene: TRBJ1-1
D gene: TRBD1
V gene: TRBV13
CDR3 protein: CASSLGVRGLTEAFF
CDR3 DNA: TGTGCCAGCAGCTTAGGGGTCAGGGGGCTCACTGAAGCTTTCTTT

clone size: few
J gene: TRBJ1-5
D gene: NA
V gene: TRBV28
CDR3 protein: CASLLRGSGNQPQHF
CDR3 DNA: TGTGCCAGCCTCCTCCGGGGATCGGGCAATCAGCCCCAGCATTTT

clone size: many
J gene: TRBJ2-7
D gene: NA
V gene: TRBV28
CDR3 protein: CASSFRTGTYEQYF
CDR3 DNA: TGTGCCAGCAGTTTCAGGACGGGAACCTACGAGCAGTACTTC

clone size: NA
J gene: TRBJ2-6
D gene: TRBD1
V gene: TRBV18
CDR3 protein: CASSLRSTGGLSSGANVLTF
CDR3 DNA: TGTGCCAGCTCACTCAGATCGACAGGGGGGCTTAGCTCTGGGGCCAACGTCCTGACTTTC

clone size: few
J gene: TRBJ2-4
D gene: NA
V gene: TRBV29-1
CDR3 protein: CSVDPGTNIQYF
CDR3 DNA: TGCAGCGTTGATCCCGGGACTAACATTCAGTACTTC

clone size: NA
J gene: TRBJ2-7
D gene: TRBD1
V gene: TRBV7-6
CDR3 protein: CASSFGQGSYEQYF
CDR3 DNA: TGTGCCAGCAGCTTTGGACAGGGATCTTACGAGCAGTACTTC